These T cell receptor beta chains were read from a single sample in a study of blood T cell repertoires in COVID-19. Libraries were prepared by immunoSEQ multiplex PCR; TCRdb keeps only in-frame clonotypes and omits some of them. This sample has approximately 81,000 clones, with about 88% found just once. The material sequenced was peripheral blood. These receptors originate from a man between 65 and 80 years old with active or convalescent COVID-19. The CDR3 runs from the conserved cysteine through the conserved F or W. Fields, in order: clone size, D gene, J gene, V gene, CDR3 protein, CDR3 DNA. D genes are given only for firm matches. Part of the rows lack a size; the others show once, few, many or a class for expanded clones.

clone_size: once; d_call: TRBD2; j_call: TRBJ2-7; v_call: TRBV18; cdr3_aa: CASSPKTSGHYEQYF; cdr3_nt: TGTGCCAGCTCACCAAAGACTAGCGGGCACTACGAGCAGTACTTC
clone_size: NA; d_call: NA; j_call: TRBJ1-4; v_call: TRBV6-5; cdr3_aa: CASREQREKLFF; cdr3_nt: TGTGCCAGCCGCGAGCAGCGCGAAAAACTGTTTTTT
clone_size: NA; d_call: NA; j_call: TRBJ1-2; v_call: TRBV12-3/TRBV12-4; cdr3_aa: CASSLPGYGYTF; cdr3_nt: TGTGCCAGCAGTTTGCCAGGCTATGGCTACACCTTC
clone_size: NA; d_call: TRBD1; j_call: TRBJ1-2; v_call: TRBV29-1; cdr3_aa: CSVGPQGNYGYTF; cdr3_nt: TGCAGCGTTGGGCCACAGGGGAACTATGGCTACACCTTC
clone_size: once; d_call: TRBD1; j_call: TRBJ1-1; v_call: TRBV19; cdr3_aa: CASSTGTENTEAFF; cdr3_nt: TGTGCCAGTAGTACTGGGACAGAGAACACTGAAGCTTTCTTT
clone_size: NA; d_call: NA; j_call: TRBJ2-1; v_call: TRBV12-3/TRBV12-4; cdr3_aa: CASSFDNEQFF; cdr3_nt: TGTGCCAGCAGTTTCGACAATGAGCAGTTCTTC
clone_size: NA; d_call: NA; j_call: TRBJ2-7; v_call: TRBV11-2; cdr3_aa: CASSPAATYEQYF; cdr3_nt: TGTGCCAGCAGCCCGGCGGCGACCTACGAGCAGTACTTC
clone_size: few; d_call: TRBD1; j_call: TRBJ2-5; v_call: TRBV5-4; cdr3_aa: CASSRDRVQETQYF; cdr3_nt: TGTGCCAGCAGCCGGGACAGGGTCCAAGAGACCCAGTACTTC
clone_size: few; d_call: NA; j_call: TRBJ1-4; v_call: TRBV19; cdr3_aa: CATSGFGEKLFF; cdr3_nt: TGTGCCACCTCAGGGTTCGGGGAAAAACTGTTTTTT
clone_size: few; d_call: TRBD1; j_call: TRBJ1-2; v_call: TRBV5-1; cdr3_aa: CASSPGQYGYTF; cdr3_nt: TGCGCCAGCAGCCCGGGACAGTATGGCTACACCTTC
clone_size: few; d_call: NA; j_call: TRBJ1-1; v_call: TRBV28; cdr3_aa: CASSLKQVRRGTEAFF; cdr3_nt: TGTGCCAGCAGTTTAAAACAGGTCCGGCGCGGCACTGAAGCTTTCTTT
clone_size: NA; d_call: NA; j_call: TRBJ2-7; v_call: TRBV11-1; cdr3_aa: CASSFEGHEQYF; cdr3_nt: TGTGCCAGCAGCTTTGAGGGCCACGAGCAGTACTTC
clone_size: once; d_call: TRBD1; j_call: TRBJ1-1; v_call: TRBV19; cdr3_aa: CASSMEGTGGVGDTEAFF; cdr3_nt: TGTGCCAGTAGTATGGAAGGGACAGGGGGCGTCGGGGACACTGAAGCTTTCTTT
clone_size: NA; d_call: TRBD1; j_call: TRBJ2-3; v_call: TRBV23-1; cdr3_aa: CASSLPGQGGQTDTQYF; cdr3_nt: TGCGCCAGCAGTCTCCCGGGACAGGGGGGGCAGACAGATACGCAGTATTTT
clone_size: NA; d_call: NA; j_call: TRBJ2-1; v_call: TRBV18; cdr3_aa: CASSTDNEQFF; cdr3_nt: TGTGCCAGCTCAACTGACAATGAGCAGTTCTTC
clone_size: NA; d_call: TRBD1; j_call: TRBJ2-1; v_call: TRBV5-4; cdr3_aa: CASSAAGTGRVFF; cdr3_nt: TGTGCCAGCAGCGCGGCTGGGACAGGGAGAGTGTTCTTC
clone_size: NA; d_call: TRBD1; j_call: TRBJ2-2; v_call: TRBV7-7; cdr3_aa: CASSSVLGQGTGGTGELFF; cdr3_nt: TGTGCCAGCAGCTCCGTCCTGGGACAGGGGACAGGGGGAACCGGGGAGCTGTTTTTT
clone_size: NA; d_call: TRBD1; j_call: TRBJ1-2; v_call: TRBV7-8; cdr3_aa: CASSSGQGVVGYTF; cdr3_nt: TGTGCCAGCAGCTCAGGACAGGGGGTGGTTGGCTACACCTTC
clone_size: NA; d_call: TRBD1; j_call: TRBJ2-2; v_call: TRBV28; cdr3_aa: CASSFGGDRGRRRTGELFF; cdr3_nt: TGTGCCAGCAGTTTTGGTGGGGACAGGGGGCGCAGGCGTACCGGGGAGCTGTTTTTT
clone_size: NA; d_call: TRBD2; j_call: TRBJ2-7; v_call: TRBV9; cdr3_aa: CASTSGLALNEQYF; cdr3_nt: TGTGCCAGCACCTCCGGACTAGCGTTAAACGAGCAGTACTTC
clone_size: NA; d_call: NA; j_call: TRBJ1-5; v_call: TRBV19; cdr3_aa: CASSMAGRSNQPQHF; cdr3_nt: TGTGCCAGTAGTATGGCGGGACGGAGCAATCAGCCCCAGCATTTT
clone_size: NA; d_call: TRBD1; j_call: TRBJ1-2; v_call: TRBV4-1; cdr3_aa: CASSQDRGHYGYTF; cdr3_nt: TGCGCCAGCAGCCAAGACAGGGGGCACTATGGCTACACCTTC
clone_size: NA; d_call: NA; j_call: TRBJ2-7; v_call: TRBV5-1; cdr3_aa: CASSSDRGKSHEQYF; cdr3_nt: TGCGCCAGCAGCTCCGACCGGGGGAAGTCCCACGAGCAGTACTTC
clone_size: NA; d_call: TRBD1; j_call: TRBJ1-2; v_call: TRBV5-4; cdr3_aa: CASSLPTGDYGYTF; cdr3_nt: TGTGCCAGCAGCTTGCCGACAGGGGACTATGGCTACACCTTC
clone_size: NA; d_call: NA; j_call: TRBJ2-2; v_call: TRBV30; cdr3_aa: CAWSTVPGELFF; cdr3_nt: TGTGCCTGGAGTACGGTCCCCGGGGAGCTGTTTTTT
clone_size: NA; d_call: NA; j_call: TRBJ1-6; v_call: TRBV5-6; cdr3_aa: CASSLRGGGSPLHF; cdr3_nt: TGTGCCAGCAGCTTGCGTGGGGGGGGTTCACCCCTCCACTTT
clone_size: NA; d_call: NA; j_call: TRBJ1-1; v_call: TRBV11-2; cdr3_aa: CASSSPGGVTEAFF; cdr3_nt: TGTGCCAGCAGCTCACCGGGGGGGGTTACTGAAGCTTTCTTT
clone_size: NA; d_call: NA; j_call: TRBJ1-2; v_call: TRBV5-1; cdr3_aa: CASSRDNLRGYGYTF; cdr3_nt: TGCGCCAGCAGCCGGGACAACCTAAGAGGCTATGGCTACACCTTC
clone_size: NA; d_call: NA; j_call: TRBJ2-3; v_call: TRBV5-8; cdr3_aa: CASSLGLAFIDTQYF; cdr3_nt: TGTGCCAGCAGCTTGGGTCTAGCGTTCATTGATACGCAGTATTTT
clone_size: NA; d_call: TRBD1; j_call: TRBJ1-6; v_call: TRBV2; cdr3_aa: CASSPRQGNSPLHF; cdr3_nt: TGTGCCAGCAGTCCCCGACAGGGTAATTCACCCCTCCACTTT
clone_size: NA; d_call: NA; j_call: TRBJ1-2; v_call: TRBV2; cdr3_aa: CASSRHLQGNYGYTF; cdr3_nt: TGTGCCAGCAGCCGACACTTACAGGGTAACTATGGCTACACCTTC
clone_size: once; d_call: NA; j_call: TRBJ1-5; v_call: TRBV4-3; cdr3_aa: CASSQGTAHSNQPQHF; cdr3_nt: TGCGCCAGCAGCCAAGGGACAGCCCATAGCAATCAGCCCCAGCATTTT
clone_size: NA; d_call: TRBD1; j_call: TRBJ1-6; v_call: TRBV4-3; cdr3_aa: CASSPGTGNNSPLHF; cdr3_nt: TGCGCCAGCAGCCCAGGGACAGGGAATAATTCACCCCTCCACTTT
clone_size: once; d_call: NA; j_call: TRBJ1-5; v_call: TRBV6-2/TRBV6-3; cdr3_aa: CASSLFSRGNQPQHF; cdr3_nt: TGTGCCAGCAGTCTATTTTCGCGGGGAAATCAGCCCCAGCATTTT
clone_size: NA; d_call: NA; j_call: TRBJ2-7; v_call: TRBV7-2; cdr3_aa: CASSPVRGPYEQYF; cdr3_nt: TGTGCCAGCAGCCCCGTCAGGGGCCCCTACGAGCAGTACTTC
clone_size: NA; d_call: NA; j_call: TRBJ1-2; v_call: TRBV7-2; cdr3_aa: CASSLIGSQDYGYTF; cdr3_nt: TGTGCCAGCAGCTTAATTGGGTCCCAGGACTATGGCTACACCTTC
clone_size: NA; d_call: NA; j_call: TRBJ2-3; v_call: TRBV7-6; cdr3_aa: CASSLAGAVGTDTQYF; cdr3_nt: TGTGCCAGCAGCTTAGCAGGGGCGGTGGGCACAGATACGCAGTATTTT
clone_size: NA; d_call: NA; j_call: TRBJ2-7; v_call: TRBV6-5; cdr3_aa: CASSYSRGRYEQYF; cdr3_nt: TGTGCCAGCAGTTACTCCAGGGGTCGTTACGAGCAGTACTTC
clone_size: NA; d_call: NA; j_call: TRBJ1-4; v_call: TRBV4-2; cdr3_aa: CASSQVTQLNEKLFF; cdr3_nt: TGTGCCAGCAGCCAAGTGACTCAGCTTAATGAAAAACTGTTTTTT
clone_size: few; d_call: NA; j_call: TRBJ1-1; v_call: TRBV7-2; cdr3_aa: CASSYDLNTEAFF; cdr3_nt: TGTGCCAGCAGCTACGACTTGAACACTGAAGCTTTCTTT
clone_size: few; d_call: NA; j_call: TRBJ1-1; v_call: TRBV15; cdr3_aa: CATSRAPSNTEAFF; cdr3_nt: TGTGCCACCAGCAGAGCCCCCTCCAACACTGAAGCTTTCTTT
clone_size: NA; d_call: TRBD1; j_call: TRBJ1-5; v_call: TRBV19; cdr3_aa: CASSSETGYEQPQHF; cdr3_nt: TGTGCCAGTAGTTCAGAGACAGGGTATGAGCAGCCCCAGCATTTT
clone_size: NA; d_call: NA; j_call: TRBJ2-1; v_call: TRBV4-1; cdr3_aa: CASSQEARYEQFF; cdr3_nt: TGCGCCAGCAGCCAAGAAGCGAGATATGAGCAGTTCTTC
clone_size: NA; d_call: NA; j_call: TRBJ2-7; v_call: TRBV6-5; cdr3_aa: CASSYIAGRWNEQYF; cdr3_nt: TGTGCCAGCAGTTACATCGCAGGCAGGTGGAACGAGCAGTACTTC
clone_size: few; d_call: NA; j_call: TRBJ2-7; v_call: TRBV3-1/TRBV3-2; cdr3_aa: CASSQEWVRATYEQYF; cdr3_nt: TGTGCCAGCAGCCAAGAATGGGTCAGGGCTACCTACGAGCAGTACTTC
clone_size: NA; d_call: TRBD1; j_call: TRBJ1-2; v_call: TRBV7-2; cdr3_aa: CASSSNQGGGYGYTF; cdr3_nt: TGTGCCAGCAGCTCCAACCAGGGGGGCGGCTATGGCTACACCTTC
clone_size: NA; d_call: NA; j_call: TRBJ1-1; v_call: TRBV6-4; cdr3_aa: CASSDWPMNTEAFF; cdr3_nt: TGTGCCAGCAGTGACTGGCCGATGAACACTGAAGCTTTCTTT
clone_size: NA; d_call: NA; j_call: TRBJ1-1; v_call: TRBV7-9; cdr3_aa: CASSFQRTEAFF; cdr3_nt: TGTGCCAGCAGCTTTCAGAGGACTGAAGCTTTCTTT
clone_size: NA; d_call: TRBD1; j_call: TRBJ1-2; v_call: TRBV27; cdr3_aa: CASSPQRTGGYGYTF; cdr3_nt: TGTGCCAGCAGTCCGCAACGGACAGGGGGATATGGCTACACCTTC
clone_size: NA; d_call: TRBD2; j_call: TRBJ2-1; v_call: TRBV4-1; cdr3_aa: CASSQTGLAGGQEYNEQFF; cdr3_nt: TGCGCCAGCAGCCAGACGGGACTAGCGGGGGGGCAGGAATACAATGAGCAGTTCTTC
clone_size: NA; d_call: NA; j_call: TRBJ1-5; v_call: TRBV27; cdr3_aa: CASSRGGAVGQPQHF; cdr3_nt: TGTGCCAGCAGCCGTGGGGGGGCGGTGGGTCAGCCCCAGCATTTT
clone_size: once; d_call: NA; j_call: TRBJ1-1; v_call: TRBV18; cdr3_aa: CASSPQGWGNTEAFF; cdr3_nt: TGTGCCAGCTCACCTCAGGGGTGGGGGAACACTGAAGCTTTCTTT
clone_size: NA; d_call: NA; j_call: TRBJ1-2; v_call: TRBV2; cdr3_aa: CASSDRGHYGYTF; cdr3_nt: TGTGCCAGCAGTGACAGGGGTCACTATGGCTACACCTTC
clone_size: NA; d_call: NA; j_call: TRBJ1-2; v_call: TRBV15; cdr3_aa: CATSRDGTPNYGYTF; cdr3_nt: TGTGCCACCAGCAGAGATGGGACACCTAACTATGGCTACACCTTC